The TCR beta chain under discussion was sequenced for a study of cytomegalovirus exposure and HLA in healthy donors. Study-wide background: Of the donors genotyped, 398 in all, 65% to 90% fell in the Caucasian-associated ancestry cluster.

The CDR3 is made up of 15 amino acids. Trimming removed 9 bases from V and 5 bases from J; junction bases left unmatched: 11. Germline CDR1 is MNHEY and CDR2 is SVGAGI. Findings and caveats of the study: Immune exposure data for these donors was limited to CMV serostatus. Versus the approximately 700-donor mean, an Asian-associated ancestry cluster reportedly showed fewer N-insertions in a later analysis.

Amplification used 60 Vbeta primers and 13 Jbeta primers. Source study methods: Around 11 million of some 80 million unique TCR beta chains were shared, per a later count. Measured with immunoSEQ multiplex PCR; TCRdb has only the in-frame clones, and not every one. For V, J and clone size, that table is used; D and trimming come from the DNA. Here the sample spans some 190,000 clones, approximately 80% being singletons. Only a few counts were recorded for this clone. The target antigen is unknown. This receptor was obtained from a woman aged 25 to 45 in good health and CMV-seropositive. The V and J genes are TRBV6-5 and TRBJ2-3; 10 nucleotides align to TRBD1. The sequenced material came from PBMCs. The CDR3 DNA is TGTGCCAGTTTCTCCGGGACAGGGGAGGTAGATACGCAGTATTTT. Its protein is CASFSGTGEVDTQYF.